Here is one T cell receptor (beta chain) with its context. The target antigen is unknown. Between the trimmed V and J ends, which lost 2 bases and 3 bases, there was a span of 7 bases. Germline V gene lookup returns CDR1 MNHNS and CDR2 SASEGT. The CDR3 length is 13 residues. The sample belongs to a study of T cell responses to AZD1222 COVID-19 vaccine. Study outcomes and limitations: Along spike, vaccine-associated CD4 TCRs were found throughout, with dominance at 160-218 and 743-854.

Measured with immunoSEQ multiplex PCR; TCRdb has only the in-frame clones, and not every one. This repertoire shows 150,000 or so clones, 90% found once; its top ten account for approximately 1.5%. The genes are TRBV6-1 and TRBJ1-1; no firm D call. The TCR sequence derives from an adult in good health. The sample consisted of peripheral blood, taken on day 0 of AZD1222 vaccination. CDR3 amino acids: CASSESAYTEAFF. CDR3 bases: TGTGCCAGCAGTGAATCTGCCTACACTGAAGCTTTCTTT.